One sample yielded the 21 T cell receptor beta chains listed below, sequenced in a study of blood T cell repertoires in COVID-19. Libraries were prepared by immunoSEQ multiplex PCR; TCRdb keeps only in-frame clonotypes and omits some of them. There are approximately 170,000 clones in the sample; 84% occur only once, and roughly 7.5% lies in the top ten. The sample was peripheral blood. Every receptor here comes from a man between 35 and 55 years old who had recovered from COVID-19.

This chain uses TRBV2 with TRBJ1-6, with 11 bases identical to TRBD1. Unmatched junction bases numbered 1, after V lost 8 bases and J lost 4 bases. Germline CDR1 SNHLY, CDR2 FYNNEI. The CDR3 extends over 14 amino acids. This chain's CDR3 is CASGQGAYNSPLHF. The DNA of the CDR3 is TGTGCCAGCGGACAGGGGGCGTATAATTCACCCCTCCACTTT.

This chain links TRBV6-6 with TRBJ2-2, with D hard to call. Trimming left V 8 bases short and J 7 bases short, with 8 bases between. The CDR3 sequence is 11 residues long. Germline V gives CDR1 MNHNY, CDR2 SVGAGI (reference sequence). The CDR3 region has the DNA TGTGCCAGCTATGTTTTCGGGGAGCTGTTTTTT. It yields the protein CASYVFGELFF.

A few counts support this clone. In DNA form, the CDR3 reads TGTGCCAGCAGCTCTTACCGGTCCTACGAGCAGTACTTC. This translates into CASSSYRSYEQYF. V is TRBV5-4 and J is TRBJ2-7; D unresolved. Germline CDR1 SGHNT, CDR2 YYREEE (reference sequence). The CDR3 runs 13 residues. V dropped 3 bases and J dropped 1 base, with 8 bases sitting between them.

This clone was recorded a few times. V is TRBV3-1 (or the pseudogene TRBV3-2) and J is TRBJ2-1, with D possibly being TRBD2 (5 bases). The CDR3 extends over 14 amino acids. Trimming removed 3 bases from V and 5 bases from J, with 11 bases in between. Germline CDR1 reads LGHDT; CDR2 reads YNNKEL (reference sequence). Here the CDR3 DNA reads TGTGCCAGCAGCCATCTAGCAGATAACAATGAGCAGTTCTTC. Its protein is CASSHLADNNEQFF.

The CDR3 reads CASSLDEASYEQYF. CDR3 coding DNA: TGTGCCAGCAGCTTAGACGAGGCCTCCTACGAGCAGTACTTC. The rearrangement links TRBV7-8 to TRBJ2-7; no clear D. The ends were cut back, 1 base at V and 0 bases at J, with 7 bases in the middle. Germline CDR1 is SGHVS and CDR2 is FQNEAQ. This CDR3 comprises 14 residues.

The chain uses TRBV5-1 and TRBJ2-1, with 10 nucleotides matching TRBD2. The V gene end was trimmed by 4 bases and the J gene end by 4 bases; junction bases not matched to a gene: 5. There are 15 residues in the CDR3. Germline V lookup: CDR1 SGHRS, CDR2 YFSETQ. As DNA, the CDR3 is TGCGCCAGCAGCAGGAGCGGGAGGGTTTACAATGAGCAGTTCTTC. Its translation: CASSRSGRVYNEQFF.

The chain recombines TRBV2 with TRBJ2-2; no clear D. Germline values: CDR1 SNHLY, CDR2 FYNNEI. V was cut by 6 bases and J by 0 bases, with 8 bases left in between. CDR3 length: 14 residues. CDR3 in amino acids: CASSIASNTGELFF. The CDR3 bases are TGTGCCAGCAGCATAGCCTCGAACACCGGGGAGCTGTTTTTT.

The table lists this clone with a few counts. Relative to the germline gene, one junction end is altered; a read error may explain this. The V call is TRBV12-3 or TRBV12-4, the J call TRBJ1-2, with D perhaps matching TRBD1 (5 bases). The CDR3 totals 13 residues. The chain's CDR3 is CASSFTLDSRGNF. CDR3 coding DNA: TGTGCCAGCAGTTTCACTTTAGACAGTCGGGGGAATTTC.

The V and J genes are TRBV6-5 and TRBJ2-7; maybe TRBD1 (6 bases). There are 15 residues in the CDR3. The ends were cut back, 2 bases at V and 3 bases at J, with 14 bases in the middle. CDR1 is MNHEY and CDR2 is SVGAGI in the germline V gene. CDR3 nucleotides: TGTGCCAGCAGTTACGAGCCAGGGGCCCTCTACGAGCAGTACTTC. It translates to CASSYEPGALYEQYF.

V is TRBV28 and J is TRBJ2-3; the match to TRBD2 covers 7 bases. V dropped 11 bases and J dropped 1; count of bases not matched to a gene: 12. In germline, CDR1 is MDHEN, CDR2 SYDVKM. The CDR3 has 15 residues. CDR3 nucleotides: TGTGCCGTGGGATCGGGGGGAACGGGCACAGATACGCAGTATTTT. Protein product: CAVGSGGTGTDTQYF.

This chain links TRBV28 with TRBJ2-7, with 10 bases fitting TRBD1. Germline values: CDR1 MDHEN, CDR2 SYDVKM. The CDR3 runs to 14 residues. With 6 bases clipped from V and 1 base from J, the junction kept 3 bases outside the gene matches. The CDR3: CASRGQGRSYEQYF. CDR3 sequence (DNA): TGTGCCAGCAGGGGACAGGGGCGTTCCTACGAGCAGTACTTC.

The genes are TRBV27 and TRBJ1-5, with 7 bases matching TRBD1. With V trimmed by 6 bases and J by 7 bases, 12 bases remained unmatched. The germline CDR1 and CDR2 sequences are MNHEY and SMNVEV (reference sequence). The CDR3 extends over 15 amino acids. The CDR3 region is CASRTGRKGAQPQHF. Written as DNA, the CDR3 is TGTGCCAGCAGGACGGGGAGGAAGGGGGCCCAGCCCCAGCATTTT.

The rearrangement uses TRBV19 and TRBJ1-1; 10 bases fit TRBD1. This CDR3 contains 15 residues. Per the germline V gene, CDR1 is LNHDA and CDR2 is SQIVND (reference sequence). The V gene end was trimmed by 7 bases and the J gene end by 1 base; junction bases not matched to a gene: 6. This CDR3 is CASIGQGVGNTEAFF. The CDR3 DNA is TGTGCCAGTATCGGACAGGGGGTTGGGAACACTGAAGCTTTCTTT.

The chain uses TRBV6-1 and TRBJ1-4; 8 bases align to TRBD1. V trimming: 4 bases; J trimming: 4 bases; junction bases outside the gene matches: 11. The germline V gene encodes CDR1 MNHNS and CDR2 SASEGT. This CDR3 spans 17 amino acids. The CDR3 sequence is CASSATDRGRSNEKLFF. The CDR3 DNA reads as TGTGCCAGCAGTGCCACCGACAGGGGAAGAAGTAATGAAAAACTGTTTTTT.

Here the CDR3 reads CASSLQFSSTGNTEAFF. The CDR3 region has the DNA TGTGCCAGCAGCCTTCAGTTTTCTTCGACAGGGAACACTGAAGCTTTCTTT. This sequence joins TRBV3-1 (or the pseudogene TRBV3-2) and TRBJ1-1, with D perhaps matching TRBD1 (6 bases). With 4 bases removed from V and 1 base from J, the gap between germline ends came to 19 bases. Germline V gene sequence: CDR1 LGHDT, CDR2 YNNKEL (reference sequence). CDR3 length equals 17 residues.

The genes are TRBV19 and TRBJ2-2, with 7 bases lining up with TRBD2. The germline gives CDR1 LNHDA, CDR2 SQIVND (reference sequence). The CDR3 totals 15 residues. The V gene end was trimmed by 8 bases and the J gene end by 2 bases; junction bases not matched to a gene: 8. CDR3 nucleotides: TGTGCCAGTCGGGGGGTAGGACAAAACACCGGGGAGCTGTTTTTT. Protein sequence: CASRGVGQNTGELFF.

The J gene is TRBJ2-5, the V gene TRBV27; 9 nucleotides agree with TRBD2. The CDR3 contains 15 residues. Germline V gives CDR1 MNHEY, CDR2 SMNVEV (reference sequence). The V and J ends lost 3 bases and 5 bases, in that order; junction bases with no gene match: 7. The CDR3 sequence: CASSFRRGGHETQYF. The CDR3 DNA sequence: TGTGCCAGCAGTTTCCGGCGGGGGGGCCACGAGACCCAGTACTTC.

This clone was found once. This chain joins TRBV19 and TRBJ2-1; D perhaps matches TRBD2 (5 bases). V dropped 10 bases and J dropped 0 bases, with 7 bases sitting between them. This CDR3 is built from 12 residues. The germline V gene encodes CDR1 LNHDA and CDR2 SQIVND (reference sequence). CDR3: CATTSSYNEQFF. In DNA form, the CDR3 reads TGTGCCACCACTAGCTCCTACAATGAGCAGTTCTTC.

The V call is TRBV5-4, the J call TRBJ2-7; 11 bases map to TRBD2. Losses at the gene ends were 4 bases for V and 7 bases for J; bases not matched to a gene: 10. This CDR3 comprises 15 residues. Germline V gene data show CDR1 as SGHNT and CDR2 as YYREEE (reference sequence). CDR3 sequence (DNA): TGTGCCAGCAGCGCTTTACTAGCGGGAGTCTGGGAGCAGTACTTC. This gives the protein CASSALLAGVWEQYF.

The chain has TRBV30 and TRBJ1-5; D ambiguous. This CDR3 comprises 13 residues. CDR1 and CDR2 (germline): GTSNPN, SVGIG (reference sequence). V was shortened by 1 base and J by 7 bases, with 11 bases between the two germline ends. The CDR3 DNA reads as TGTGCCTGGAGTGGCGGGTTTCGGCAGCCCCAGCATTTT. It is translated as CAWSGGFRQPQHF. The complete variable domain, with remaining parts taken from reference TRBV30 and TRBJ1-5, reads SQTIHQWPATLVQPVGSPLSLECTVEGTSNPNLYWYRQAAGRGLQLLFYSVGIGQISSEVPQNLSASRPQDRQFILSSKKLLLSDSGFYLCAWSGGFRQPQHFGDGTRLSIL.

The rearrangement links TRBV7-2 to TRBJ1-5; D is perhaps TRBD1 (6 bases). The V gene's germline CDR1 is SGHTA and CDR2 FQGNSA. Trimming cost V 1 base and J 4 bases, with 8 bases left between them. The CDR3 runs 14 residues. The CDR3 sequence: CASSLGRGNQPQHF. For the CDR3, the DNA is TGTGCCAGCAGCTTAGGCAGGGGAAATCAGCCCCAGCATTTT.